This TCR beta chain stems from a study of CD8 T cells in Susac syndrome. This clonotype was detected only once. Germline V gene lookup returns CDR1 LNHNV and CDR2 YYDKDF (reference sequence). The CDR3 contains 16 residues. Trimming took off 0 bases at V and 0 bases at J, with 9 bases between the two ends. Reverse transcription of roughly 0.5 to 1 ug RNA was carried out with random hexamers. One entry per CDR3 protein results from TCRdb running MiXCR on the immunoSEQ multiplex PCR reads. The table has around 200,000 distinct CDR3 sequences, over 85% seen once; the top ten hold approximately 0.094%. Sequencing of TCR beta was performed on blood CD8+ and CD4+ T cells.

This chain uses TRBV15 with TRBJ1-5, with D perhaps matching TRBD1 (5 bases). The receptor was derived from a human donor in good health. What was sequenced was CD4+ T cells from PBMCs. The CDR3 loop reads CATSREQGHSNQPQHF. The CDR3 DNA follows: TGTGCCACCAGCAGAGAGCAGGGCCATAGCAATCAGCCCCAGCATTTT.